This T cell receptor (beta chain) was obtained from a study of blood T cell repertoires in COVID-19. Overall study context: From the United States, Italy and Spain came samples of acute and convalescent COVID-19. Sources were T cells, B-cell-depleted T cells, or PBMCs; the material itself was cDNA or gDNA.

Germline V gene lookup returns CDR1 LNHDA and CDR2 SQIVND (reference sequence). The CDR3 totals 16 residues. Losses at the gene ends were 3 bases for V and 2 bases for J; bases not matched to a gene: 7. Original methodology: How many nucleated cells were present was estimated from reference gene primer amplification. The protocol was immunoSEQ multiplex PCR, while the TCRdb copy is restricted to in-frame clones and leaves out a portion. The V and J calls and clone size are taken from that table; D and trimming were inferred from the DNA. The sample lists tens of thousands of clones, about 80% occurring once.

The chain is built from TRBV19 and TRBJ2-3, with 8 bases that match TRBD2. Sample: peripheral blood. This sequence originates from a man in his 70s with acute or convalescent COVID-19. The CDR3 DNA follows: TGTGCCAGTAGTATTCAAGCGGGAGAGGCCACAGATACGCAGTATTTT. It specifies CASSIQAGEATDTQYF.